Presented here are 5 T cell receptor beta chains from one specimen sequenced in a study of regulatory T cells in long-lasting Graves disease. Time point reported: persistent/refractory GD, antithyroid drugs over 5 years with positive TRAb. Following extraction of RNA from PBMCs, that RNA was used to make the TCR library. Relying on iRepertoire HTBI primers and Arm-PCR of CDR3 regions, the team built TCR beta libraries. TCRdb used MiXCR to reprocess the multiplex PCR reads, holding one entry per CDR3 protein. Here the sample spans approximately 380,000 distinct CDR3 sequences, roughly 20% being singletons. Sequenced material: peripheral blood mononuclear cells (PBMCs), taken when the disease was refractory, from a patient treated with antithyroid drugs. These receptors all come from a female donor with Graves disease.

This chain links TRBV13 with TRBJ2-7; 8 bases map to TRBD1. V dropped 4 bases and J dropped 2; count of bases not matched to a gene: 4. This CDR3 comprises 14 residues. Germline loops: CDR1 PRHDT, CDR2 FYEKMQ (reference sequence). Here the CDR3 reads CASSSQGAAYEQYF. The CDR3 nucleotides are TGTGCCAGCAGCTCCCAGGGGGCCGCCTACGAGCAGTACTTC.

The chain carries TRBV7-3 and TRBJ2-7; 9 bases fit TRBD2. In germline, CDR1 is SGHTA, CDR2 FQGTGA. J was trimmed by 0 bases and V by 5 bases; bases with no gene match: 5. The CDR3 spans 15 residues. CDR3 coding DNA: TGTGCCAGCAGCCTTACTAGCGGGCACTCCTACGAGCAGTACTTC. Protein product: CASSLTSGHSYEQYF. Supplemented by reference TRBV7-3 and TRBJ2-7, the full variable domain reads GAGVSQTPSNKVTEKGKYVELRCDPISGHTALYWYRQSLGQGPEFLIYFQGTGAADDSGLPNDRFFAVRPEGSVSTLKIQRTERGDSAVYLCASSLTSGHSYEQYFGPGTRLTVT.

The chain has TRBV10-3 and TRBJ2-2; D is unresolved. With 3 bases removed from V and 1 base from J, the gap between germline ends came to 9 bases. CDR1 and CDR2 from the germline V gene are ENHRY and SYGVKD. The CDR3 contains 15 residues. The CDR3 bases are TGTGCCATCAGTGACTACCCAGGGAACACCGGGGAGCTGTTTTTT. This gives the protein CAISDYPGNTGELFF.

This chain links TRBV29-1 with TRBJ2-1; D gene unclear. CDR3 length: 11 amino acids. V was shortened by 4 bases and J by 2 bases, with 3 bases between the two germline ends. Per the germline V gene, CDR1 is SQVTM and CDR2 is ANQGSEA. The CDR3 reads CSVAPYNEQFF. In DNA, the CDR3 is TGCAGCGTTGCCCCCTACAATGAGCAGTTCTTC.

The sample holds many counts of this clonotype. J is TRBJ2-5 and V is TRBV29-1, with 7 bases aligning to TRBD2. CDR3 size: 13 residues. Germline values: CDR1 SQVTM, CDR2 ANQGSEA. V shed 6 bases, J shed 1 base, and the junction held 5 bases outside the gene matches. CDR3 in DNA: TGCAGCGTCCCGGGGAGGGTCCAAGAGACCCAGTACTTC. Protein sequence: CSVPGRVQETQYF.